The 5 T cell receptor beta chains below all came from one sample that was sequenced in a study of blood T cell repertoires in COVID-19. The method was immunoSEQ multiplex PCR; TCRdb's version includes in-frame clones alone and lacks a portion of them. The sample has 60,000 to 65,000 clones; more than 75% are singletons. The specimen sequenced was peripheral blood. These receptors were taken from a man aged 55-75 years with COVID-19, enrolled during active disease.

The chain has TRBV19 and TRBJ2-1, with TRBD1 as a possible D gene (7 bases). There are 13 residues in the CDR3. V lost 9 bases, J lost 6 bases, and 15 bases lay in between. The germline V gene has CDR1 LNHDA and CDR2 SQIVND (reference sequence). This CDR3 reads CASLPQGGNEQFF. CDR3 DNA: TGTGCCAGCTTGCCCCAGGGGGGCAATGAGCAGTTCTTC.

The V and J genes are TRBV6-5 and TRBJ2-7; possible D gene TRBD1, 5 bases. Trimming removed 6 bases from V and 0 bases from J, with 12 bases in between. Germline V gene sequence: CDR1 MNHEY, CDR2 SVGAGI. This CDR3 is built from 14 residues. CDR3: CASRFRVSSYEQYF. The CDR3 nucleotides read TGTGCCAGCAGATTCAGGGTAAGCTCCTACGAGCAGTACTTC.

This clone was seen just once. The chain employs TRBV3-1 (or the pseudogene TRBV3-2) and TRBJ2-2; 8 nucleotides agree with TRBD2. With V trimmed by 5 bases and J by 1 base, 6 bases remained unmatched. This CDR3 is built from 16 residues. Germline loops: CDR1 LGHDT, CDR2 YNNKEL (reference sequence). In DNA, the CDR3 is TGTGCCAGCAGCACCCAGCGGGGGCAGAACACCGGGGAGCTGTTTTTT. It yields the protein CASSTQRGQNTGELFF.

In this sample, this clone turned up a few times. CDR3 sequence (DNA): TGTGCCAGCAGTGTGACGGCGGGATGGGGCAATGAGCAGTTCTTC. Translating it yields CASSVTAGWGNEQFF. The V gene is TRBV2, the J gene TRBJ2-1, with a weak D call TRBD2 (6 bases). Germline V lookup: CDR1 SNHLY, CDR2 FYNNEI. This CDR3 contains 15 residues. V was shortened by 4 bases and J by 6 bases, with 16 bases between the two germline ends.

The V call is TRBV5-1, the J call TRBJ2-3, with 10 bases identical to TRBD1. CDR3 length equals 13 residues. Germline V gene lookup returns CDR1 SGHRS and CDR2 YFSETQ. J gave up 4 bases and V 7 bases, and 3 bases lay outside the gene matches. The CDR3 DNA sequence: TGCGCCAGCCGACAGGGGGCTGCAGATACGCAGTATTTT. Residues: CASRQGAADTQYF.